This TCR beta chain originates from a study of cytomegalovirus exposure and HLA in healthy donors. The PCR used 60 Vbeta and 13 Jbeta primers. The method was immunoSEQ multiplex PCR; TCRdb's version includes in-frame clones alone and lacks a portion of them. Seen here are some 96,000 clones, 60% to 75% observed once, and the top ten hold around 3.5%. There are a few counts of this clone. This clonotype was obtained from a man aged 60-69 years in good health and CMV-seronegative. Sequenced sample: PBMCs.

CDR3 in DNA: TGCGCCAGCACTACAGGGGAGAGTCAGCCCCAGCATTTT. As protein: CASTTGESQPQHF. The J gene is TRBJ1-5, the V gene TRBV10-2; 7 bases are shared with TRBD1. The CDR3 has 13 amino acids. CDR1 WSHSY and CDR2 SAAADI come from the germline V gene. Germline trimming cut 7 bases from V and 6 bases from J; bases unmatched to any gene: 6.